The rows below give T cell receptor beta chains drawn from one sample of a study of Graves' ophthalmopathy and Graves' hyperthyroidism. Using its own MiXCR run on the multiplex PCR reads, TCRdb lists one record per CDR3 protein. The sample gives some 410,000 distinct CDR3 sequences, about 21% of which show up once; around 3.1% is in the top ten. The material sequenced was peripheral blood. The receptors were sampled from a woman under 30 with stable Graves' hyperthyroidism. Each CDR3 is given with its conserved first and last residue. D genes are given only for firm matches. Only some rows state a clone size, as once, few, many or a class for expanded clones.

V: TRBV2
D: -
size: -
J: TRBJ1-2
DNA: TGTGCCAGCAGTGGACAGGCGGTATATGGCTACACCTTC
CDR3: CASSGQAVYGYTF

V: TRBV12-3/TRBV12-4
D: -
size: many
J: TRBJ1-5
DNA: TGTGCCAGCAGTAGAGGGTGGGAGCCCCAGCATTTT
CDR3: CASSRGWEPQHF

V: TRBV24-1
D: -
size: many
J: TRBJ2-5
DNA: TGTGCCACCAGTGCAGGGTTCGAGACCCAGTACTTC
CDR3: CATSAGFETQYF

V: TRBV29-1
D: -
size: many
J: TRBJ2-5
DNA: TGCAGCGTTGGGAAAGGGTCTTTGCAGACCCAGTACTTC
CDR3: CSVGKGSLQTQYF

V: TRBV2
D: TRBD1
size: -
J: TRBJ2-5
DNA: TGTGCCAGCAGATACAGGGGGCAGGAGACCCAGTACTTC
CDR3: CASRYRGQETQYF

V: TRBV6-1
D: -
size: few
J: TRBJ2-7
DNA: TGTGCCAGCACAAGCGACATTTCCTACGAGCAGTACTTC
CDR3: CASTSDISYEQYF

V: TRBV12-3/TRBV12-4
D: -
size: many
J: TRBJ2-7
DNA: TGTGCCAGCAGCTCGACCACGTCCTCCTACGAGCAGTACTTC
CDR3: CASSSTTSSYEQYF

V: TRBV12-5
D: TRBD2
size: -
J: TRBJ2-5
DNA: TGTGCTAGTGGTTTTAGCGGGGGAGAGACCCAGTACTTC
CDR3: CASGFSGGETQYF

V: TRBV11-1
D: TRBD1
size: many
J: TRBJ1-1
DNA: TGTGCCAGCAGCTTAGACAGGGGCACTGAAGCTTTCTTT
CDR3: CASSLDRGTEAFF

V: TRBV27
D: -
size: many
J: TRBJ1-5
DNA: TGTGCCAGCAGTTTATCAGTAGGGATTAATCAGCCCCAGCATTTT
CDR3: CASSLSVGINQPQHF

V: TRBV25-1
D: -
size: many
J: TRBJ2-2
DNA: TGTGCCAGCCATAGTCGGTTGGGCGGGGAGCTGTTTTTT
CDR3: CASHSRLGGELFF

V: TRBV3-1
D: TRBD2
size: -
J: TRBJ2-7
DNA: TGTGCCAGCAGCCCCCGACTAGCGGGTTTAGTCTACGAGCAGTACTTC
CDR3: CASSPRLAGLVYEQYF

V: TRBV11-2
D: -
size: many
J: TRBJ2-5
DNA: TGTGCCAGCAGCTTCGAGTGGGGAGAGACCCAGTACTTC
CDR3: CASSFEWGETQYF

V: TRBV28
D: -
size: many
J: TRBJ2-7
DNA: TGTGCCAGCAGTTTTGGACACCCCTACGAGCAGTACTTC
CDR3: CASSFGHPYEQYF

V: TRBV24-1
D: -
size: many
J: TRBJ1-2
DNA: TGTGCCACCAGTGATTCCCGGGGGTCCTATGGCTACACCTTC
CDR3: CATSDSRGSYGYTF

V: TRBV7-6
D: TRBD1
size: -
J: TRBJ2-7
DNA: TGTGCCAGCAGCTCCGAGGACAGGGGGAGGTACGAGCAGTACTTC
CDR3: CASSSEDRGRYEQYF

V: TRBV11-2
D: -
size: few
J: TRBJ1-6
DNA: TGTGCCAGCACCCGTTGGGGCGAGAATTCACCCCTCCACTTT
CDR3: CASTRWGENSPLHF

V: TRBV6-2/TRBV6-3
D: -
size: many
J: TRBJ1-5
DNA: TGTGCCAGCAGTTCCGATACTGGTCCACCTTATAGCAATCAGCCCCAGCATTTT
CDR3: CASSSDTGPPYSNQPQHF

V: TRBV6-1
D: -
size: -
J: TRBJ1-1
DNA: TGTGCCAGCAGTGGTCTTGGGGTCGGGGGATGGACTGAAGCTTTCTTT
CDR3: CASSGLGVGGWTEAFF

V: TRBV12-3/TRBV12-4
D: TRBD1
size: many
J: TRBJ2-7
DNA: TGTGCCAGCAGTTTAAGTGGACAGGGGGCCTACGAGCAGTACTTC
CDR3: CASSLSGQGAYEQYF

V: TRBV20-1
D: -
size: many
J: TRBJ1-5
DNA: TGCAGTGCTAGAGACACTGTTAGCAATCAGCCCCAGCATTTT
CDR3: CSARDTVSNQPQHF

V: TRBV24-1
D: -
size: many
J: TRBJ2-2
DNA: TGTGCCACCGCAGGGGTCCCCACCGGGGAGCTGTTTTTT
CDR3: CATAGVPTGELFF

V: TRBV6-1
D: -
size: many
J: TRBJ1-1
DNA: TGTGCCAGCAGTCGACAGGTCTCGAACACTGAAGCTTTCTTT
CDR3: CASSRQVSNTEAFF

V: TRBV28
D: -
size: -
J: TRBJ1-3
DNA: TGTGCCAGCAGTTCGACAGCTGGAAACACCATATATTTT
CDR3: CASSSTAGNTIYF

V: TRBV7-2
D: -
size: once
J: TRBJ2-7
DNA: TGTGCCAGCAGCTTAAACAGGGAATACGAGCAGTACTTC
CDR3: CASSLNREYEQYF

V: TRBV11-2
D: -
size: -
J: TRBJ2-2
DNA: TGTGCCAGCAGCTTAGTTCGATACACCGGGGAGCTGTTTTTT
CDR3: CASSLVRYTGELFF

V: TRBV5-1
D: -
size: many
J: TRBJ2-7
DNA: TGCGCCAGCAGCTTTACAGGGTCGGGAGAGCAGTACTTC
CDR3: CASSFTGSGEQYF

V: TRBV28
D: TRBD1
size: many
J: TRBJ1-3
DNA: TGTGCCAGCTATAAACAGGGGTGGCGTGGAAACACCATATATTTT
CDR3: CASYKQGWRGNTIYF

V: TRBV11-2
D: -
size: many
J: TRBJ2-5
DNA: TGTGCCAGCAGCTACGAGGTAGCCCAAGAGACCCAGTACTTC
CDR3: CASSYEVAQETQYF

V: TRBV6-2/TRBV6-3
D: TRBD1
size: many
J: TRBJ1-2
DNA: TGTGCCAGCAGTTACTTACCCGGGACAGACATCTATGGCTACACCTTC
CDR3: CASSYLPGTDIYGYTF

V: TRBV4-3
D: -
size: many
J: TRBJ1-6
DNA: TGCGCCAGCAGCCAAGATGGAAGTCAATTCTCACCCCTCCACTTT
CDR3: CASSQDGSQFSPLHF

V: TRBV10-3
D: -
size: many
J: TRBJ2-4
DNA: TGTGCCATCAGTGAGGCCGAGGGACTAGCCAAAAACATTCAGTACTTC
CDR3: CAISEAEGLAKNIQYF

V: TRBV19
D: TRBD2
size: many
J: TRBJ2-7
DNA: TGTGCCAGTAGTATAACAGCGGGGACCTACGAGCAGTACTTC
CDR3: CASSITAGTYEQYF

V: TRBV27
D: -
size: -
J: TRBJ1-2
DNA: TGTGCCAGCAGTTTATCTCCGGGAAAGGGCTACACCTTC
CDR3: CASSLSPGKGYTF

V: TRBV5-1
D: -
size: many
J: TRBJ1-2
DNA: TGCGCCAGCAGCTTGCAGGGGCGGAACTATGGCTACACCTTC
CDR3: CASSLQGRNYGYTF

V: TRBV12-3/TRBV12-4
D: TRBD2
size: -
J: TRBJ2-7
DNA: TGTGCCAGCAGTTTAATCCCGCCTCGGGGGGGGACCTACGAGCAGTACTTC
CDR3: CASSLIPPRGGTYEQYF

V: TRBV2
D: TRBD1
size: many
J: TRBJ1-2
DNA: TGTGCCAGCAGTTCGGGACAGGGGAAGAGAGGCCATGGCTACACCTTC
CDR3: CASSSGQGKRGHGYTF

V: TRBV20-1
D: -
size: many
J: TRBJ1-5
DNA: TGCAGTGCTAACTCCCCATGGCAGGGTAATCAGCCCCAGCATTTT
CDR3: CSANSPWQGNQPQHF

V: TRBV4-3
D: -
size: many
J: TRBJ1-1
DNA: TGCGCCAGCAGCCAAGGGTATTCACTGAACACTGAAGCTTTCTTT
CDR3: CASSQGYSLNTEAFF

V: TRBV15
D: -
size: many
J: TRBJ1-3
DNA: TGTGCCACCAGCGGGGGTGGGATGAACTCTGGAAACACCATATATTTT
CDR3: CATSGGGMNSGNTIYF

V: TRBV7-8
D: -
size: many
J: TRBJ1-5
DNA: TGTGCCAGCAGCTTCTTTGCCAGCAATCAGCCCCAGCATTTT
CDR3: CASSFFASNQPQHF

V: TRBV5-1
D: -
size: many
J: TRBJ2-7
DNA: TGCGCCAGCAGCTTTGAGGGAGAGGTGTCCTACGAGCAGTACTTC
CDR3: CASSFEGEVSYEQYF